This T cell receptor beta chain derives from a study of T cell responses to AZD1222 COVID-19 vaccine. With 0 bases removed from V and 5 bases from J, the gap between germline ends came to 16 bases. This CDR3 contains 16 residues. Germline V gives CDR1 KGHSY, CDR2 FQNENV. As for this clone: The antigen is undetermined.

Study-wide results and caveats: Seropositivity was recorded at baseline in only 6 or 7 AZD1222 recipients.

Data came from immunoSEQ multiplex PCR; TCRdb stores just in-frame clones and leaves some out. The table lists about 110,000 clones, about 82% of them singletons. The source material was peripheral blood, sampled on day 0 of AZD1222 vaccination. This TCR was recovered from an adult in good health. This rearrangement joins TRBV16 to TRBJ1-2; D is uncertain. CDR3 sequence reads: CASSQSISRDNYGYTF. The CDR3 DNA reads TGTGCCAGCAGCCAATCAATAAGTCGGGATAATTATGGCTACACCTTC.